What follows is one T cell receptor (beta chain) and its context. The data are from a study of shared clonotypes between healthy human individuals. Naive CD45RA+ and memory CD45RA-negative subsets were split from CD4+ cells. Every immunoSEQ plate was one replicate of a subset's evenly spread DNA. In the original workflow: Junction-only immunoSEQ sequences carried no quality scores, so filtering differed. TCRdb keeps only in-frame clones here, not all; method: immunoSEQ multiplex PCR. V and J calls and clone size are given by that table; D and trimming were obtained from the DNA. The top ten clones hold 10% of a sample with hundreds of thousands of clones, about 74% of them seen once. The sequencing input was memory CD4+ T cells sorted from blood. Sample subset: CD45RA-negative fraction. The receptor's source is a man aged 30 to 39 in good health.

DNA for the CDR3: TGTGCCAGCAGTGACCGGACCTTTGACACTGAAGCTTTCTTT. It encodes CASSDRTFDTEAFF. This chain connects TRBV2 to TRBJ1-1; D gene ambiguous. This CDR3 has 14 amino acids. V gave up 3 bases and J gave up 3 bases, with 11 bases separating them. Germline CDR1 SNHLY, CDR2 FYNNEI.